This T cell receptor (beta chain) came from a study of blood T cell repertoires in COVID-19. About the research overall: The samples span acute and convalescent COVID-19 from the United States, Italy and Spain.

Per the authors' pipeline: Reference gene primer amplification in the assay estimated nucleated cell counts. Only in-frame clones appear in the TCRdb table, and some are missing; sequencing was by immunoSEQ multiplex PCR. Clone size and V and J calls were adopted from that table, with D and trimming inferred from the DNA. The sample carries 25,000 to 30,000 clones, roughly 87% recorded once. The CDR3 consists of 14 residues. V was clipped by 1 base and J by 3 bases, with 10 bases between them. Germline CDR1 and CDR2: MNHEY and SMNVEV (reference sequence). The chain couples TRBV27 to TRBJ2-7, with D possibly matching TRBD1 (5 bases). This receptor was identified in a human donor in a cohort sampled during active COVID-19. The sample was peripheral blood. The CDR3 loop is CASSLWGENYEQYF. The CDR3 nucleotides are TGTGCCAGCAGTTTATGGGGCGAGAACTACGAGCAGTACTTC.